This T cell receptor beta chain appears in the sequencing data of a study of cytomegalovirus exposure and HLA in healthy donors (TCRdb year 2017). A note on the overall study: In an earlier analysis of about 560 of the donors, 250 to 300 Gb of sequence data and some 120 million unique TCR beta sequences from 150 million to 200 million T cells were reported. In a later genetic analysis, genome-wide SNP genotypes for about 65% of the 666 donors were used, and that subset was treated as a discovery cohort. The study used immunosequencing to profile the T cell repertoires of 600 to 850 subjects and linked those repertoires to cytomegalovirus serostatus. Among about 410 genotyped donors of the cohort, an average of approximately 240,000 unique TCR beta nucleotide sequences was sequenced per donor, of which roughly 17% were non-productive. Donor age, sex, ethnicity and CMV serostatus were compiled alongside the repertoire data. A separate validation cohort of 90 to 150 different subjects was used in addition to the roughly 720-subject first cohort. The genetic ancestry cluster associated with self-reported Caucasian donors included over 65% of the 300 to 450 genotyped donors. An earlier analysis of nearly 600 of the donors applied high-throughput TCR beta sequencing to assess whether each TCR beta V gene segment acted as functional or pseudogenic. HLA typing covered class I and class II loci at four-digit resolution. In a later analysis, previously published TCR beta repertoires from 670 or so donors were re-analyzed and high-resolution HLA genotyping was added so that TCR occurrence patterns could be studied. Typing coverage varied by locus: roughly 620-640 donors for A, B, C, DRB1 and DQB1; roughly 520 for DQA1; some 610 for DPA1; roughly 450 for DPB1. To predict cytomegalovirus infection status, the study combined high-throughput TCR immunosequencing, statistical association of individual TCRs with disease status, and machine learning. All discovery cohort repertoires had been generated on a single sequencing platform. Roughly 5 DR-DQ haplotypes were handled as single units for association and clustering, since linkage in the cohort was strong. Rather than using new phenotypic data, the later analysis identified candidate immune exposures from TCR beta sequences and from how often those sequences occurred across donors. The aim of the study was to test whether cataloging public T cell receptors could identify signatures of past pathogen exposure. An early release that covered more than 550 HLA-typed donors contained 250 to 350 gigabases of sequencing data and tens of millions of unique TCR sequences.

Remarks on this clone: Its recognized antigen is unknown. Base quality data are lacking; no much larger clone is found one base away.

The cohort comprised 550 to 700 healthy bone marrow donors. At the time of sampling, every cohort member was nominally healthy, though immune exposures that went unrecorded were likely present. The donor was CMV seronegative and was included in the group of a few hundred seronegative cohort members. A peripheral blood sample was provided by each donor, and peripheral blood mononuclear cells were used for TCR beta sequencing. The Qiagen DNeasy Blood Extraction Kit was used to extract genomic DNA from the blood cell samples. General study outcomes and caveats: A later genetic analysis associated a missense DCLRE1C variant with V-gene and J-gene trimming of TCR beta chains, and an independent cohort replicated the association. Several of the top co-occurrence clusters appeared to be linked to parvovirus B19, influenza, CMV and Epstein-Barr virus, according to a later analysis. Across donors, most TCR sequences were observed very rarely, whereas some public TCRs were present in many individuals. The classifier was reported to diagnose cytomegalovirus status with high specificity and sensitivity in both the original and validation cohorts. The study gave a list of around 170 TCR beta chains associated with cytomegalovirus. When HLA alleles, especially DR and DQ, strongly co-occurred, TCR associations were difficult to assign to individual alleles. The presence/absence analyses assumed that sequencing depth was roughly uniform across donors, and that assumption may not be true. Because some donors lacked HLA typing at each locus, the association tests relied only on the typed subset. Compared with the roughly 720-donor mean, donors in an Asian-associated ancestry cluster had fewer N-insertions in productive TCRs, according to a later genetic analysis. According to the authors, the approach could potentially be generalized to other disease states and immunological phenotypes. For the cohort, immune exposure information was limited to CMV serostatus. This cohort had only TCR beta chains sequenced, and the lack of alpha or paired-chain data limited which features could be detected. The earlier analysis of 587 of the donors excluded some 15 rarely observed V segments, including chromosome 9 orphons, because counts were too low. A further reported finding was that TCR beta sequences accurately predicted the HLA-A and HLA-B alleles for most subjects in the first cohort. In vitro tests confirmed that a few of the cytomegalovirus-associated TCR beta chains recognize cytomegalovirus antigens. A later analysis found that TCR association rates varied across HLA loci, with DRB1 alleles showing the most associated TCRs and HLA-C alleles the fewest. According to a later analysis, most CMV-associated TCR beta chains appeared to be HLA-restricted, and the HLA associations seemed to be driven largely by CMV exposure. Specific HLA alleles were associated with 15,000 to 20,000 TCR beta sequences at a false discovery rate of 0.05 in a later analysis. Broadly in line with IMGT annotations, most TCR beta V segments showed up in productive rearrangements about 87% or about 30% of the time in an earlier analysis of 587 of the donors. A later analysis found that HLA-associated TCR beta chains were more clonally expanded and had lower generation probabilities than equally common non-associated chains. Correlated functional status among segregating V segments might be attributable to linkage disequilibrium, but an unknown experimental factor could not be ruled out. The sequencing pipeline was judged likely to have produced a cluster of highly shared sequence variants as a technical artifact.

Receptor libraries were prepared by the immunoSEQ multiplex PCR assay. For the multiplex PCR, a mixture combining 60 forward primers for TCR Vbeta segments and 13 reverse primers for TCR Jbeta segments was used. A multiplex PCR assay on genomic DNA amplified the CDR3 region of rearranged TCR beta genes. On the Illumina HiSeq System, the amplified TCR beta libraries were sequenced as 87-base-pair reads. Regarding the original processing steps: Across the roughly 600 repertoires, a later analysis counted approximately 83 million unique TCR beta chains, roughly 11 million of which were shared by at least two donors. Raw reads were error-corrected and collapsed into unique sequences with a nearest-neighbor algorithm that merged closely related sequences to remove PCR and sequencing errors. CDR3 sequences were aligned to IMGT reference sequences to assign V, D and J gene segments. For a sequence to be retained, a match of at least six nucleotides was required to both a V gene segment and a J gene segment. A rearrangement counted as productive if the CDR3 had no stop codons and remained in frame with V and J, and every other rearrangement counted as non-productive. CDR3 was defined by IMGT convention, running from the second conserved V-encoded cysteine to the conserved J-encoded phenylalanine. The earlier analysis of about 500 of the donors excluded sequences that lacked an unambiguous match to a single V gene segment. In an earlier analysis of several hundred of the donors, V segments were called functional above 56.7% productive rearrangements and were called segregating when the between-donor standard deviation exceeded 5%. To diagnose cytomegalovirus status from the catalog of TCR beta chain sequences, a statistical classification framework was built. A later analysis assigned V and J genes by comparing TCR nucleotide sequences with IMGT/GENE-DB human TR gene sequences. In a later analysis, CDR3 sequences and most-parsimonious VDJ recombination scenarios were assigned using the TCRdist pipeline. In a later analysis, every TCR beta chain was defined by the combination of its CDR3 amino acid sequence and its V-gene family, and reads without a unique V-gene family were dropped. In a later analysis, approximately 590 highly shared, low-generation-probability nucleotide sequences were removed to address suspected cross-contamination and a sequencing artifact. In a later analysis, a clonal expansion index was calculated for each public chain from normalized within-repertoire ranks of inferred template counts. Generation probabilities in a later analysis came from a VDJ recombination model fitted to out-of-frame rearrangements, and those results were checked against IGoR. In a later analysis, TCR-TCR, TCR-HLA and TCR-CMV co-occurrence was scored with hypergeometric tests, and a repertoire-size bias correction was applied to TCR pairs. A later analysis estimated false discovery rates by permuting HLA or CMV assignments 20 times. In a later analysis, co-occurring TCRs were grouped using DBSCAN, and TCRdist sequence similarity was added for clustering within HLA-allele-positive subsets. Co-occurrence clustering excluded repertoires with fewer than 30,000 or more than 120,000 public chains, plus five with anomalous nucleotide sharing. This is the immuneACCESS table as TCRdb keeps it, with only in-frame sequences that have V and J called. A part of the clones is gone; compared with another copy, unresolved V genes explain less than half, and the rest is unexplained. The V and J calls and clone size are taken from that table; D and trimming were inferred from the DNA. The sample table lists some 200,000 clones, over 75% of them with a count of one. The ten most abundant clones make up roughly 3% of the sample.

The receptor was derived from a woman in her 30s in good health and CMV-seronegative. Sequenced material: PBMCs.

The CDR3 reads as follows: CASSFRQGYNSPLHF. The nucleotide sequence reads TGTGCCAGCTCATTTCGACAGGGCTATAATTCACCCCTCCACTTT. The sequence is built from TRBV18 and TRBJ1-6; the central 7 bases match TRBD1. From a lookup of the germline V gene, CDR1 and CDR2 are KGHSH and LQKENI. The CDR3, from cysteine to phenylalanine, totals 15 residues. Only CDR3 DNA remains: 45 bases, in frame from the first base. V trim: 5 bases; J trim: 3 bases; unmatched bases: 4.